These 26 T cell receptor beta chains came from one sample sequenced in a study of control samples from healthy donors and cancer patients. Data came from immunoSEQ multiplex PCR; TCRdb stores just in-frame clones and leaves some out. In the table there are 120,000 to 150,000 clones, 80% to 95% of which are singletons. Sequenced material: blood. The receptor source for this set is a man aged 25-40 years in good health.

The V gene is TRBV6-2 or TRBV6-3, the J gene TRBJ1-2; 7 bases are shared with TRBD1. J was trimmed by 3 bases and V by 0 bases; bases with no gene match: 4. This CDR3 is built from 15 residues. Germline CDR1 reads MNHEY; CDR2 reads SVGEGT. The CDR3 DNA reads TGTGCCAGCAGTTACTCGTCCAGGGGGGACTATGGCTACACCTTC. As protein: CASSYSSRGDYGYTF.

The J gene is TRBJ1-3, the V gene TRBV28; perhaps TRBD1 as D (5 bases). Germline V CDR1 and CDR2: MDHEN, SYDVKM. The V gene lost 3 bases and the J gene lost 0 bases, with 12 bases spanning the gap. This CDR3 has 16 residues. CDR3 nucleotide sequence: TGTGCCAGCAGTTTCCAGGGTAGGAACTCTGGAAACACCATATATTTT. Amino acids: CASSFQGRNSGNTIYF.

The chain carries TRBV21-1 and TRBJ2-1; the D call in the table, TRBD2, was not verified against the DNA. TRBV21-1 has pseudogene status. The CDR3 consists of 13 residues. CDR3: CASSKNAGDEQFF. The CDR3 DNA is TGTGCCAGCAGCAAAAATGCGGGGGATGAGCAGTTCTTC.

The rearrangement links TRBV12-5 to TRBJ2-7; possibly TRBD1 or TRBD2 for D (5 bases each). Deletions cut 0 bases from V and 0 bases from J, with 15 bases between. The CDR3 loop spans 17 amino acids. CDR1 is LGHNT, CDR2 FRNRAP, per germline. The CDR3 loop is CASGLVEGQFSSYEQYF. CDR3 coding DNA: TGTGCTAGTGGTTTGGTTGAGGGGCAGTTCAGCTCCTACGAGCAGTACTTC.

V is TRBV19 and J is TRBJ1-5, with 8 positions matching TRBD1. The germline CDR1 and CDR2 sequences are LNHDA and SQIVND (reference sequence). V was clipped by 0 bases and J by 3 bases; unmatched bases: 7. CDR3 length: 17 amino acids. CDR3 region: CASSIEGTGLTNQPQHF. For the CDR3, the DNA is TGTGCCAGTAGTATAGAAGGGACAGGCCTCACCAATCAGCCCCAGCATTTT.

The chain is built from TRBV19 and TRBJ1-1, with 8 bases that match TRBD1. The CDR3 spans 12 residues. The germline CDR1 and CDR2 sequences are LNHDA and SQIVND (reference sequence). The trim removed 9 bases at V and 4 bases at J, leaving 4 bases unmatched. The CDR3 DNA sequence: TGTGCCAGCGGACAGGGACTCACTGAAGCTTTCTTT. Amino acid sequence: CASGQGLTEAFF.

A note on this clone: One end of the junction does not line up with germline, which may come from a read error. The rearrangement joins TRBV2 to TRBJ2-1, with TRBD2 identical over 15 bases. Germline V CDR1 and CDR2: SNHLY, FYNNEI. The CDR3 runs 16 residues. The CDR3: CARSGGLAGGRNEQFF. CDR3 nucleotides: TGTGCCCGCAGTGGGGGACTAGCGGGGGGCAGGAATGAGCAGTTCTTC.

This chain uses TRBV28 with TRBJ1-2, with TRBD1 identical over 7 bases. Germline V CDR1 and CDR2: MDHEN, SYDVKM. The CDR3 runs 17 residues. Trimming took 1 base from V and 4 from J; bases not matched to a gene: 12. The CDR3 coding sequence is TGTGCCAGCAGTTTATCTGTCGGGTTGGAGGGGGCCTATGGCTACACCTTC. It codes for CASSLSVGLEGAYGYTF.

The chain recombines TRBV5-3 with TRBJ1-4; tentative D call: TRBD1 (5 bases). TRBV5-3 is reported as an ORF; its role is uncertain. The V gene lost 3 bases and the J gene lost 5 bases, with 20 bases spanning the gap. The CDR3 has 17 residues. CDR3 sequence (DNA): TGTGCCAGAAGCTACCTGGGACGGACACCTTCAAATGAAAAACTGTTTTTT. Its translation: CARSYLGRTPSNEKLFF.

This clone turned up a few times. CDR3 residues: CASSLWVGLNSPLHF. The CDR3, as DNA: TGTGCCAGCAGCTTGTGGGTAGGTCTCAATTCACCCCTCCACTTT. The rearrangement joins TRBV5-6 to TRBJ1-6; unclear D gene. Trimming pared 1 base from V and 7 bases from J, leaving 12 bases between. The CDR3 consists of 15 residues. The germline CDR1 and CDR2 sequences are SGHDT and YYEEEE. Full variable domain (remainder filled in from reference TRBV5-6 and TRBJ1-6): DAGVTQSPTHLIKTRGQQVTLRCSPKSGHDTVSWYQQALGQGPQFIFQYYEEEERQRGNFPDRFSGHQFPNYSSELNVNALLLGDSALYLCASSLWVGLNSPLHFGNGTRLTVT.

V and J are TRBV7-9 and TRBJ1-3; tentatively, D is TRBD1 (6 bases). CDR1 SEHNR and CDR2 FQNEAQ come from the germline V gene (reference sequence). V was shortened by 6 bases and J by 6 bases, with 15 bases between the two germline ends. The CDR3 extends over 14 amino acids. The CDR3: CASRYRQAENTIYF. DNA of the CDR3: TGTGCCAGCAGATATCGACAGGCTGAAAACACCATATATTTT.

The sample holds one count of this clone. J is TRBJ2-7 and V is TRBV11-2, with D possibly matching TRBD1 (6 bases). Trimming pared 6 bases from V and 5 bases from J, leaving 20 bases between. The CDR3 totals 15 residues. In germline, CDR1 is SGHAT, CDR2 FQNNGV. This CDR3 reads CASSPTRGRGHEQYF. DNA of the CDR3: TGTGCCAGCAGTCCCACGAGGGGCAGGGGTCACGAGCAGTACTTC. Combining the CDR3 with reference TRBV11-2 and TRBJ2-7 gives the whole variable domain EAGVAQSPRYKIIEKRQSVAFWCNPISGHATLYWYQQILGQGPKLLIQFQNNGVVDDSQLPKDRFSAERLKGVDSTLKIQPAKLEDSAVYLCASSPTRGRGHEQYFGPGTRLTVT.

The CDR3 DNA is TGTGCCAGCAGCCAAGATCTTGGGGGGCATGGTGAAAAACTGTTTTTT. This translates into CASSQDLGGHGEKLFF. The rearrangement joins TRBV3-1 (or the pseudogene TRBV3-2) to TRBJ1-4; a possible D gene is TRBD1 (6 bases). Per the germline V gene, CDR1 is LGHDT and CDR2 is YNNKEL (reference sequence). V shed 0 bases and J shed 7 bases, with 15 bases lying between them. This CDR3 spans 16 amino acids.

V and J are TRBV7-9 and TRBJ1-6; 7 bases fit TRBD1. The CDR3 totals 14 residues. Germline V gene lookup returns CDR1 SEHNR and CDR2 FQNEAQ (reference sequence). V was pared by 1 base and J by 8 bases, with 2 bases of the junction left unmatched. The CDR3 here is CASSLGRGDSPLHF. CDR3 DNA: TGTGCCAGCAGCTTAGGCAGGGGGGATTCACCCCTCCACTTT.

The rearrangement links TRBV25-1 to TRBJ1-2; 7 bases fit TRBD1. CDR3 length: 12 residues. Germline CDR1 MGHDK, CDR2 SYGVNS. V shed 6 bases, J shed 4 bases, and the junction held 2 bases outside the gene matches. The CDR3 reads CASRTGRYGYTF. The CDR3 DNA follows: TGTGCCAGCAGGACAGGGCGCTATGGCTACACCTTC.

The chain employs TRBV7-8 and TRBJ2-2, with D uncertain. The CDR3 has 15 residues. V was cut by 5 bases and J by 2 bases, with 12 bases left in between. Germline V lookup: CDR1 SGHVS, CDR2 FQNEAQ. The CDR3, as DNA: TGTGCCAGCAGCCCCTCCGCAAGTAACACCGGGGAGCTGTTTTTT. It yields the protein CASSPSASNTGELFF.

The chain carries TRBV27 and TRBJ2-1, with D uncertain. Germline CDR1 reads MNHEY; CDR2 reads SMNVEV (reference sequence). V was clipped by 1 base and J by 9 bases, with 7 bases between them. The CDR3 contains 12 residues. CDR3 coding DNA: TGTGCCAGCAGTTTATTAGGAGTTGAGCAGTTCTTC. Translated: CASSLLGVEQFF.

This clone has just one count. This chain links TRBV7-8 with TRBJ2-3; TRBD2 matches 8 bases. The CDR3 is made up of 16 amino acids. CDR1 and CDR2 (germline): SGHVS, FQNEAQ. Trimming at V came to 3 bases and at J to 0 bases, leaving 5 bases not matched to a gene. For the CDR3, the DNA is TGTGCCAGCAGCTTTCGAGCGGGGGTTAGCACAGATACGCAGTATTTT. Translating it yields CASSFRAGVSTDTQYF.

This chain links TRBV12-3 or TRBV12-4 with TRBJ1-3; a possible D gene is TRBD1 (5 bases). Trimming removed 10 bases at V and 2 bases at J, with 12 bases between. The CDR3 consists of 13 residues. CDR3 DNA: TGTGCCATCTGGACGACAGCTGGAAACACCATATATTTT. Its translation is CAIWTTAGNTIYF.

This clone was picked up one time. The chain couples TRBV5-8 to TRBJ2-4, with D hard to call. CDR1 and CDR2 (germline): SGHTS, YDEGEE. CDR3 length: 13 residues. V gave up 5 bases and J gave up 6 bases, with 12 bases separating them. CDR3 sequence (DNA): TGTGCCAGCAGAGGCAGGCCGGGAAACATTCAGTACTTC. Translating gives CASRGRPGNIQYF. The variable domain in full, with the rest retrieved from reference TRBV5-8 and TRBJ2-4, is EAGVTQSPTHLIKTRGQQATLRCSPISGHTSVYWYQQALGLGLQFLLWYDEGEERNRGNFPPRFSGRQFPNYSSELNVNALELEDSALYLCASRGRPGNIQYFGAGTRLSVL.

The CDR3 DNA sequence: TGTGCCATCAGTGGAACTACCTCTGGAAACACCATATATTTT. As protein: CAISGTTSGNTIYF. V gene TRBV10-3 combines with J gene TRBJ1-3; D is uncertain. V lost 4 bases and J 0 bases, leaving 7 bases between the germline ends. Germline V CDR1 and CDR2: ENHRY, SYGVKD. CDR3 size: 14 residues.

The chain uses TRBV2 and TRBJ2-7; D is perhaps TRBD1 or TRBD2 (5 bases each). The CDR3 contains 15 residues. The V and J ends lost 6 bases and 2 bases respectively, with 17 bases between them. Germline loops: CDR1 SNHLY, CDR2 FYNNEI. This CDR3 reads CASSLVGTTTYEQYF. The CDR3 bases are TGTGCCAGCAGCCTTGTCGGGACCACCACCTACGAGCAGTACTTC.

This clone is a singleton in its sample. The CDR3 DNA follows: TGTGCCACCAGCAGAGTTGGCAGTGTTTCGGGAGAGCAGTTCTTC. The encoded protein is CATSRVGSVSGEQFF. The chain carries TRBV15 and TRBJ2-1, with D perhaps matching TRBD2 (5 bases). CDR1 and CDR2 (germline): LNHNV, YYDKDF (reference sequence). V was shortened by 1 base and J by 10 bases, with 17 bases between the two germline ends. The CDR3 is made up of 15 amino acids.

The sample holds one count of this clone. The chain recombines TRBV4-2 with TRBJ2-3, with TRBD2 matching over 10 bases. Germline V gives CDR1 LGHNA, CDR2 YNFKEQ. This CDR3 spans 18 amino acids. J gave up 2 bases and V 1 base, and 9 bases lay outside the gene matches. The CDR3 reads CASSQVLAGALNTDTQYF. CDR3 DNA: TGTGCCAGCAGCCAAGTCCTAGCGGGGGCGCTTAACACAGATACGCAGTATTTT.

The V gene is TRBV5-5, the J gene TRBJ2-7, with unresolved D. The ends were cut back, 4 bases at V and 3 bases at J, with 5 bases in the middle. Germline V gene lookup returns CDR1 SGHKS and CDR2 YYEKEE (reference sequence). The CDR3 length is 11 residues. CDR3 loop: CASSTIYEQYF. CDR3 in DNA: TGTGCCAGCAGCACCATCTACGAGCAGTACTTC.

A single count supports this clone. The chain combines TRBV27 with TRBJ1-2, with 8 bases lining up with TRBD1. J lost 2 bases, V lost 4 bases, and 9 bases had no gene match. Germline CDR1 and CDR2: MNHEY and SMNVEV (reference sequence). This CDR3 is 16 amino acids long. As DNA, the CDR3 is TGTGCCAGCAGTTCGCCCCCGGGACAGGTAAACTATGGCTACACCTTC. Its translation: CASSSPPGQVNYGYTF.